A selection of T cell receptor beta chains follows, all from one sample in a study of T cell responses to AZD1222 COVID-19 vaccine. The method was immunoSEQ multiplex PCR; TCRdb's version includes in-frame clones alone and lacks a portion of them. The data hold 95,000 to 100,000 clones, with around 85% observed a single time. The sequences come from peripheral blood, collected 28 days after the second AZD1222 dose. The origin of the receptors is an adult who received the AZD1222 COVID-19 vaccine. The CDR3 runs from the conserved cysteine through the conserved F or W. D genes are given only for firm matches. Rows may omit the clone size; those that give it use once, few, many or a size class.

NA	TRBV6-5	TRBJ1-3	NA	CASRTRVSGNTIYF	TGTGCCAGCAGAACGAGGGTTTCTGGAAACACCATATATTTT
NA	TRBV19	TRBJ1-5	NA	CASSIRGAQPQHF	TGTGCCAGTAGTATACGAGGGGCTCAGCCCCAGCATTTT
NA	TRBV5-1	TRBJ2-3	once	CASSLGRDSGTDTQYF	TGCGCCAGCAGCTTGGGGAGGGACTCGGGCACAGATACGCAGTATTTT
NA	TRBV6-5	TRBJ1-6	NA	CASSYSWDNNSPLHF	TGTGCCAGCAGTTACTCCTGGGACAATAATTCACCCCTCCACTTT
TRBD1	TRBV2	TRBJ1-4	NA	CASSEMHRGNEKLFF	TGTGCCAGCAGTGAAATGCACAGGGGTAATGAAAAACTGTTTTTT
NA	TRBV18	TRBJ2-3	NA	CASSPGPDTQYF	TGTGCCAGCTCACCAGGACCCGATACGCAGTATTTT
NA	TRBV29-1	TRBJ2-2	NA	CSGRLNTGELFF	TGCAGCGGTCGATTGAACACCGGGGAGCTGTTTTTT
NA	TRBV18	TRBJ2-3	NA	CASSPTTHQGGDTQYF	TGTGCCAGCTCACCAACAACCCACCAGGGTGGAGATACGCAGTATTTT
NA	TRBV21-1	TRBJ2-6	NA	CASSKASGDGEMSGANVLTF	TGTGCCAGCAGCAAAGCGTCGGGGGACGGAGAGATGTCTGGGGCCAACGTCCTGACTTTC
NA	TRBV5-1	TRBJ1-4	NA	CASSTQGAANEKLFF	TGCGCCAGCAGCACACAGGGAGCGGCTAATGAAAAACTGTTTTTT
NA	TRBV19	TRBJ1-4	NA	CASTVGATNEKLFF	TGTGCCAGTACAGTAGGGGCAACTAATGAAAAACTGTTTTTT
NA	TRBV10-1	TRBJ1-1	NA	CASSARARTEAFF	TGCGCCAGCAGTGCGCGGGCGCGGACTGAAGCTTTCTTT
NA	TRBV9	TRBJ1-3	NA	CASSVTTGRLGNTIYF	TGTGCCAGCAGCGTAACTACAGGGCGGCTTGGAAACACCATATATTTT
NA	TRBV21-1	TRBJ2-7	NA	CASSKGIGGCHEQYF	TGTGCCAGCAGCAAAGGTATAGGGGGCTGTCACGAGCAGTACTTC
NA	TRBV5-1	TRBJ1-2	NA	CASKASFETTF	TGCGCCAGCAAAGCCTCCTTCGAAACTACCTTC
NA	TRBV29-1	TRBJ2-7	NA	CSVEDPAISYEQYF	TGCAGCGTTGAAGACCCGGCGATCTCCTACGAGCAGTACTTC
NA	TRBV13	TRBJ2-5	NA	CASSFSPRGGETQYF	TGTGCCAGCAGCTTTTCTCCCCGGGGTGGAGAGACCCAGTACTTC
NA	TRBV19	TRBJ1-6	NA	CASSMDSSYNSPLHF	TGTGCCAGTAGTATGGACAGCTCCTATAATTCACCCCTCCACTTT
NA	TRBV18	TRBJ1-3	NA	CASSPQGRGGVTIYF	TGTGCCAGCTCACCCCAGGGACGCGGCGGGGTGACCATATATTTT
NA	TRBV7-9	TRBJ2-5	NA	CASSLARPGETQYF	TGTGCCAGCAGCTTAGCCAGGCCGGGGGAGACCCAGTACTTC
NA	TRBV7-6	TRBJ1-3	NA	CASSLALDVSGNTIYF	TGTGCCAGCAGCTTAGCGTTGGACGTCTCTGGAAACACCATATATTTT
TRBD1	TRBV20-1	TRBJ2-2	NA	CSASWMGQGIGELFF	TGCAGTGCTAGTTGGATGGGACAGGGAATCGGGGAGCTGTTTTTT
NA	TRBV19	TRBJ2-3	NA	CASSMGAPSADTQYF	TGTGCCAGTAGTATGGGGGCCCCAAGTGCAGATACGCAGTATTTT
NA	TRBV6-5	TRBJ1-5	NA	CASRPMSNQPQHF	TGTGCCAGCAGACCCATGAGCAATCAGCCCCAGCATTTT
NA	TRBV7-9	TRBJ1-1	NA	CASIEQGGANTEAFF	TGTGCCAGCATCGAACAGGGCGGCGCGAACACTGAAGCTTTCTTT
NA	TRBV20-1	TRBJ1-2	NA	CSASQDSDYGYTF	TGCAGTGCTAGTCAGGACAGCGACTATGGCTACACCTTC
TRBD2	TRBV5-1	TRBJ2-5	NA	CASSLVGGGRETQYF	TGCGCCAGCAGCTTGGTTGGCGGGGGGCGAGAGACCCAGTACTTC
TRBD1	TRBV2	TRBJ1-1	NA	CASTRTGTTEAFF	TGTGCCAGCACGAGGACAGGTACCACTGAAGCTTTCTTT